Sequencing of this T cell receptor (beta chain) was carried out in a study of blood T cell repertoires in COVID-19 (dated by TCRdb to the early 2020s). For the wider study: Samples from collaborators originated in the United States, Italy and Spain and spanned both the acute and convalescent phases of COVID-19. The material from the prospective study consisted of cDNA or gDNA derived from T cells, B-cell-depleted T cells, or PBMCs. Deeply sampled blood TCRbeta repertoires from subjects exposed to, actively infected with, or recovered from COVID-19 were included in the dataset. The repertoires were released in a freely available public database intended as a resource for research on the immune response to SARS-CoV-2. The samples were drawn from two sources: the first 160 participants of the ongoing ImmuneRACE study, and fewer than 1,500 subjects contributed by 6 global collaborators. A de-identified subject ID, COVID-19 status, age in years and sex were almost always included in the sample metadata. Where available, HLA class I and class II types were taken from metadata supplied by the sample provider and were not determined by assay-based typing. What the authors observed across the whole study: How much clinical and demographic metadata was included differed by source and by participant, and the metadata was provided uncurated.

Notes on this clone: Its antigen target is currently unknown. Base qualities are not provided; no much larger clone lies one nucleotide away.

Based on the germline V gene (reference sequence), the CDR1 and CDR2 sequences are GTSNPN and SVGIG. From the cysteine up to the phenylalanine, the CDR3 has a length of 14 residues. Solely the CDR3 DNA is kept, with 42 bases framed from the first base. Germline trimming amounts to 0 bases on V and 10 bases on J, with 10 as the count of junction bases outside the gene matches. In the prospective study, participants were roughly 18 to 89 years old, resided in about two dozen geographic areas of the United States, and were enrolled through a virtual design. In the prospective study, cohorts were assigned on the basis of participant-reported clinical history obtained from a screening survey and a study questionnaire. For ImmuneRACE Cohort 3, a participant was defined as recovered based on two consecutive negative NP/OP PCR tests, clearance by a healthcare professional, or resolution of symptoms. Each participant in the prospective study had whole blood, serum and a nasopharyngeal or oropharyngeal swab collected by mobile phlebotomists. Additional blood draws and questionnaires over an approximately two-month period could optionally be provided by prospective study participants. Before DNA extraction, prospective study blood samples were shipped either frozen or at room temperature.

TCRbeta CDR3 regions were amplified from genomic DNA by means of the immunoSEQ Assay, a bias-controlled multiplex PCR. The original methods were these. The number of nucleated cells in each sample was estimated by amplification of reference gene primers within the assay. To quantify the absolute abundance of each unique TCRbeta CDR3 rearrangement, sequence reads were collapsed and filtered. For each sample, productive Simpson clonality was calculated by taking the square root of Simpson's diversity index across productive rearrangements. The immuneACCESS repertoire file appears here via TCRdb, limited to in-frame rearrangements. These files lack a portion of the clones; in checked studies, under half of the deficit traces to unresolved V genes, and the cause of the others is not known. V and J calls and clone size are copied from that table; D and trimming were computed from the DNA. The sample table records 300,000 to 400,000 clones; approximately 90% of these occur just once. The ten largest clones capture 1.2% of the sample.

Specimen: PBMCs or T cells enriched from blood (not recorded which). The sequence links TRBV30 to TRBJ2-7; TRBD1 fits 9 bases in the junction. The source is a young woman who had recovered from COVID-19. The CDR3 reads as follows: CAWSVSRDRESQYF. The DNA sequence is given as TGTGCCTGGAGTGTAAGCCGGGACAGGGAAAGTCAGTACTTC.